A selection of T cell receptor beta chains follows, all from one sample in a study of long-term antiretroviral therapy in people with HIV. Only in-frame clones appear in the TCRdb table, and some are missing; sequencing was by immunoSEQ multiplex PCR. Of 18,000 or so clones in the sample, around four fifths are singletons; the top ten hold roughly 7.5%. The sample consisted of unsorted PBMCs, taken at the start of antiretroviral therapy, before treatment. Every receptor here comes from a woman aged 40 to 55 with HIV. The CDR3 runs from the conserved cysteine through the conserved F or W. A D gene is named only where the DNA matches it firmly. Rows give clone size only sometimes, using once, few, many, or a class for an expanded clone.

J,size,V,D,CDR3,DNA
TRBJ2-7,.,TRBV7-2,.,CASSFPGGGAPSYEQYF,TGTGCCAGCAGCTTTCCCGGAGGGGGGGCCCCTTCCTACGAGCAGTACTTC
TRBJ2-6,.,TRBV10-3,.,CAISVGVSGANVLTF,TGTGCCATCAGTGTAGGGGTCTCTGGGGCCAACGTCCTGACTTTC
TRBJ1-2,.,TRBV6-1,TRBD1,CAQPGGRRDYGYTF,TGTGCCCAACCAGGGGGGCGGAGAGACTATGGCTACACCTTC
TRBJ2-5,once,TRBV27,TRBD1,CASSSDRGWETQYF,TGTGCCAGCAGTTCAGACAGGGGCTGGGAGACCCAGTACTTC
TRBJ2-5,once,TRBV11-2,TRBD2,CASRSGASGGRGETQYF,TGTGCCAGCCGAAGTGGGGCTAGCGGGGGGCGAGGAGAGACCCAGTACTTC
TRBJ1-1,.,TRBV7-9,.,CASSLAGDTEAFF,TGTGCCAGCAGCTTAGCGGGGGACACTGAAGCTTTCTTT
TRBJ2-7,.,TRBV25-1,TRBD1,CASSEWTGVYEQYF,TGTGCCAGCAGTGAATGGACAGGGGTCTACGAGCAGTACTTC
TRBJ2-7,once,TRBV5-4,TRBD2,CASSLGASGGYSYEQYF,TGTGCCAGCAGCTTGGGAGCTAGCGGGGGCTATTCCTACGAGCAGTACTTC
TRBJ2-3,.,TRBV4-2,.,CASSQEMDRTDTQYF,TGTGCCAGCAGCCAAGAAATGGATCGCACAGATACGCAGTATTTT
TRBJ1-1,.,TRBV4-2,TRBD1,CASSHADRANTEAFF,TGTGCCAGCAGCCACGCTGACAGGGCGAACACTGAAGCTTTCTTT
TRBJ2-7,.,TRBV6-1,.,CASNPGTSQYEQYF,TGTGCCAGCAATCCGGGGACAAGCCAGTACGAGCAGTACTTC
TRBJ2-3,.,TRBV30,.,CAWSVPRGCTDTQYF,TGTGCCTGGAGTGTACCCAGAGGATGCACAGATACGCAGTATTTT
TRBJ1-2,.,TRBV19,TRBD1,CASSPTTGGAGYTF,TGTGCCAGTAGTCCGACGACAGGGGGGGCTGGCTACACCTTC
TRBJ2-6,.,TRBV7-3,.,CASSLIGANVLTF,TGTGCCAGCAGCTTAATTGGGGCCAACGTCCTGACTTTC
TRBJ2-1,.,TRBV13,TRBD2,CASSLAGGSSYNEQFF,TGTGCCAGCAGCTTAGCGGGGGGAAGCTCCTACAATGAGCAGTTCTTC
TRBJ2-7,.,TRBV7-9,TRBD1,CASSSWDRRPYEQYF,TGTGCCAGCAGCTCCTGGGACAGGCGACCCTACGAGCAGTACTTC
TRBJ1-1,.,TRBV2,.,CASSRTAMNTEAFF,TGTGCCAGCAGTCGGACAGCTATGAACACTGAAGCTTTCTTT
TRBJ1-2,.,TRBV28,TRBD1,CASRSGLTGGGGYTF,TGTGCCAGCAGGAGCGGTCTGACAGGGGGCGGCGGCTACACCTTC
TRBJ1-1,.,TRBV5-8,.,CASSPKGEGGTEAFF,TGTGCTAGCAGCCCCAAGGGGGAGGGAGGCACTGAAGCTTTCTTT
TRBJ2-7,few,TRBV6-5,TRBD1,CASRRTGGAMYF,TGTGCCAGCAGACGGACAGGGGGCGCGATGTACTTC
TRBJ2-7,.,TRBV4-3,.,CASSQDWTRSYEQYF,TGCGCCAGCAGCCAAGACTGGACACGGAGCTACGAGCAGTACTTC
TRBJ2-7,.,TRBV4-1,TRBD1,CASSQGGQGVLTYEQYF,TGCGCCAGCAGCCAAGGGGGACAGGGAGTTCTAACCTACGAGCAGTACTTC
TRBJ2-7,.,TRBV6-6,TRBD1,CASSYLRQGTYEQYF,TGTGCCAGCAGTTACTTGCGACAGGGTACCTACGAGCAGTACTTC
TRBJ1-4,.,TRBV7-8,TRBD1,CASSLRLGTGGEKLFF,TGTGCCAGCAGCTTAAGGCTCGGGACAGGAGGTGAAAAACTGTTTTTT
TRBJ2-3,.,TRBV6-1,TRBD2,CASSAWGAGGPGDTQYF,TGTGCCAGCAGTGCCTGGGGAGCGGGGGGGCCAGGAGATACGCAGTATTTT
TRBJ2-7,once,TRBV27,TRBD1,CASSFGAGGDYEQYF,TGTGCCAGCAGTTTTGGGGCAGGGGGAGACTACGAGCAGTACTTC
TRBJ1-4,.,TRBV7-8,TRBD1,CASSRMGQAREKLFF,TGTGCCAGCAGCCGAATGGGACAGGCAAGGGAAAAACTGTTTTTT
TRBJ1-5,.,TRBV7-9,.,CASASSGASNQPQHF,TGTGCCAGCGCTTCGTCTGGAGCCTCCAATCAGCCCCAGCATTTT
TRBJ2-7,.,TRBV14,TRBD1,CASSQVEWDRPASYEQYF,TGTGCCAGCAGCCAAGTTGAATGGGACAGACCAGCCTCCTACGAGCAGTACTTC
TRBJ2-7,large,TRBV7-9,TRBD1,CASSGGTGRSYEQYF,TGTGCCAGCAGCGGCGGGACAGGTCGCTCCTACGAGCAGTACTTC
TRBJ2-1,.,TRBV4-3,.,CASSQLGLPSSYNEQFF,TGCGCCAGCAGCCAATTGGGACTTCCTAGCTCCTACAATGAGCAGTTCTTC
TRBJ2-6,.,TRBV19,.,CATENSGANVLTF,TGTGCCACCGAGAACTCTGGGGCCAACGTCCTGACTTTC
TRBJ2-5,.,TRBV28,TRBD1,CASSLPTGDEVTQYF,TGTGCCAGCAGTTTGCCGACAGGGGACGAGGTGACCCAGTACTTC
TRBJ1-1,.,TRBV5-1,.,CASSLVAPRAAEAFF,TGCGCCAGCAGCTTGGTTGCACCCAGGGCTGCTGAAGCTTTCTTT
TRBJ1-2,few,TRBV19,.,CASSILNYGYTF,TGTGCCAGTAGTATTCTTAACTATGGCTACACCTTC
TRBJ2-7,.,TRBV29-1,TRBD1,CSVVSSGGGEQYF,TGCAGCGTTGTTTCTTCAGGGGGCGGCGAGCAGTACTTC
TRBJ2-4,.,TRBV19,.,CASSASSLAKNIQYF,TGTGCCAGTAGTGCGAGTAGTCTTGCCAAAAACATTCAGTACTTC
TRBJ1-2,.,TRBV19,.,CATVGQTYGYTF,TGTGCCACCGTCGGGCAGACCTATGGCTACACCTTC